The 12 T cell receptor beta chains reported below all come from one sample, sequenced in a study of control samples from healthy donors and cancer patients. TCRdb's copy holds only in-frame clones and misses some; the assay was immunoSEQ multiplex PCR. Altogether 150,000 to 200,000 clones are present, approximately 90% being singletons, with the ten largest covering roughly 1.3%. Source material: blood. The receptors were sampled from a man aged 25 to 40 in good health.

The chain carries TRBV15 and TRBJ2-1; D is perhaps TRBD1 or TRBD2 (5 bases each). CDR3 length: 17 amino acids. Germline CDR1 is LNHNV and CDR2 is YYDKDF (reference sequence). The V and J ends lost 5 bases and 0 bases respectively, with 17 bases between them. The CDR3 DNA is TGTGCCACCAGCGGACGACCGGGACGACGCTCCTACAATGAGCAGTTCTTC. Its protein product is CATSGRPGRRSYNEQFF.

V and J are TRBV28 and TRBJ2-2, with no clear D. With 9 bases removed from V and 0 bases from J, the gap between germline ends came to 20 bases. CDR1 is MDHEN, CDR2 SYDVKM, per germline. This CDR3 is built from 17 residues. The CDR3 reads CARLPSTTPSNTGELFF. In nucleotides, the CDR3 is TGTGCCAGGCTCCCCTCGACGACTCCCTCGAACACCGGGGAGCTGTTTTTT.

The chain combines TRBV25-1 with TRBJ1-2; 9 nucleotides align to TRBD1. The CDR3 sequence is 13 residues long. Germline CDR1 reads MGHDK; CDR2 reads SYGVNS. The V segment lost 6 bases and the J segment 8 bases; nucleotides outside the gene matches: 7. The CDR3 nucleotides read TGTGCCAGCAGCCAGGGGGACAGGGACGGCTACACCTTC. This sequence encodes CASSQGDRDGYTF.

The CDR3, as DNA: TGTGCCAGCAAACCCGGGGGCCGGGAGACCCAGTACTTC. Encoded protein: CASKPGGRETQYF. The J gene is TRBJ2-5, the V gene TRBV28; tentatively, D is TRBD1 or TRBD2 (6 bases each). The CDR3 totals 13 residues. The V and J ends lost 7 bases and 5 bases respectively, with 14 bases between them. Looked up from germline, CDR1 is MDHEN and CDR2 is SYDVKM. Based on the CDR3 plus reference TRBV28 and TRBJ2-5, the full variable domain is DVKVTQSSRYLVKRTGEKVFLECVQDMDHENMFWYRQDPGLGLRLIYFSYDVKMKEKGDIPEGYSVSREKKERFSLILESASTNQTSMYLCASKPGGRETQYFGPGTRLLVL.

The chain links TRBV30 to TRBJ1-5; 7 bases fit TRBD1. Germline CDR1 GTSNPN, CDR2 SVGIG (reference sequence). J was trimmed by 3 bases and V by 3 bases; bases with no gene match: 2. This CDR3 comprises 13 residues. The DNA of the CDR3 is TGTGCCTGGAGCGACAGGGACAATCAGCCCCAGCATTTT. Its translation is CAWSDRDNQPQHF.

Only one count was recorded for this clone. The chain combines TRBV27 with TRBJ1-1, with D perhaps matching TRBD1 (5 bases). The CDR3 is 11 residues long. Trimming removed 6 bases at V and 5 bases at J, with 7 bases between. The germline CDR1 and CDR2 sequences are MNHEY and SMNVEV (reference sequence). The CDR3 region has the DNA TGTGCCAGCAGCGAGGGGACTGAAGCTTTCTTT. Its translation: CASSEGTEAFF.

This chain connects TRBV9 to TRBJ2-1; the match to TRBD1 covers 8 bases. The CDR3 length is 16 residues. Germline CDR1 and CDR2: SGDLS and YYNGEE. J was trimmed by 10 bases and V by 0 bases; bases with no gene match: 12. The chain's CDR3 is CASSVVSQGAYEEQFF. The CDR3 bases are TGTGCCAGCAGCGTAGTAAGCCAGGGGGCGTACGAGGAGCAGTTCTTC.

The DNA of the CDR3 is TGTGCCAGCAGCAGGTCGTTAGCGGGGGGGACCTACGAGCAGTACTTC. Translation gives CASSRSLAGGTYEQYF. The V and J genes are TRBV7-8 and TRBJ2-7; TRBD2 agrees at 11 bases. Germline V gene data show CDR1 as SGHVS and CDR2 as FQNEAQ. The CDR3 extends over 16 amino acids. The V and J ends lost 5 bases and 2 bases, in that order; junction bases with no gene match: 8.

The CDR3 sequence is CASSGRGTEAFF. CDR3 DNA: TGCGCCAGCAGTGGTAGAGGCACTGAAGCTTTCTTT. The chain carries TRBV10-1 and TRBJ1-1, with D hard to call. Looked up from germline, CDR1 is WNHNN and CDR2 is SYGVQD (reference sequence). V gave up 4 bases and J gave up 4 bases, with 7 bases separating them. The CDR3 has 12 residues.

V and J are TRBV27 and TRBJ2-7, with TRBD1 matching 9 bases. V was pared by 5 bases and J by 6 bases, with 8 bases of the junction left unmatched. The CDR3 is made up of 14 amino acids. Per germline, CDR1 MNHEY and CDR2 SMNVEV (reference sequence). The CDR3 nucleotides are TGTGCCAGCAGTGAAACAGGGGGCGGGCGCGAGCAGTACTTC. Protein product: CASSETGGGREQYF.

Notes on this clone: Other DNA sequences of this sample code for an identical CDR3. This chain connects TRBV6-2 or TRBV6-3 to TRBJ2-5; D is uncertain. V lost 5 bases and J 1 base, leaving 2 bases between the germline ends. The germline V gene has CDR1 MNHEY and CDR2 SVGEGT. This CDR3 has 11 amino acids. This chain's CDR3 is CASSSQETQYF. The CDR3 bases are TGTGCCAGCAGTAGCCAAGAGACCCAGTACTTC.

V and J are TRBV27 and TRBJ2-7; D is undetermined. CDR1 and CDR2 from the germline V gene are MNHEY and SMNVEV (reference sequence). The CDR3 is 13 residues long. The V end lost 0 bases, the J end lost 2 bases, and 5 bases lay between the germline ends. CDR3 loop: CASSLSMAYEQYF. Written as DNA, the CDR3 is TGTGCCAGCAGTTTATCGATGGCCTACGAGCAGTACTTC.